This TCR beta chain was found in a study of a mutant IDH1 vaccine in newly diagnosed glioma. The wider study: Patients were started on vaccination 4-6 weeks after radiotherapy alone, or with temozolomide cycles. Study outcomes and limitations: Overall, approximately 93% of patients had vaccine-induced immune responses. Pseudoprogression seemingly bore no relation to changes in top peripheral T cell clonotypes.

As to this clone: The target antigen is unknown.

Data came from immunoSEQ multiplex PCR; TCRdb stores just in-frame clones and leaves some out. The sample carries tens of thousands of clones, about 81% recorded once. The germline V and J ends were trimmed by 4 bases and 0 bases, with 11 bases remaining between them. Looked up from germline, CDR1 is SGHTS and CDR2 is YDEGEE. The CDR3 is made up of 15 amino acids. Sample time point: week 47, end of study. Each dose of the vaccine consisted of 300 ug of mutant IDH1 20-mer peptide, with topical imiquimod. The receptor was derived from a man in his forties or fifties with glioma. This specimen consisted of PBMCs, obtained from a glioma patient whose treatment included an IDH1 peptide vaccine. This rearrangement joins TRBV5-8 to TRBJ1-5; D remains unclear. CDR3 sequence reads: CASSRGEDSNQPQHF. The CDR3 nucleotides are TGTGCCAGCAGCCGTGGGGAGGATAGCAATCAGCCCCAGCATTTT. The full variable domain, its missing parts supplied by reference TRBV5-8 and TRBJ1-5, is EAGVTQSPTHLIKTRGQQATLRCSPISGHTSVYWYQQALGLGLQFLLWYDEGEERNRGNFPPRFSGRQFPNYSSELNVNALELEDSALYLCASSRGEDSNQPQHFGDGTRLSIL.